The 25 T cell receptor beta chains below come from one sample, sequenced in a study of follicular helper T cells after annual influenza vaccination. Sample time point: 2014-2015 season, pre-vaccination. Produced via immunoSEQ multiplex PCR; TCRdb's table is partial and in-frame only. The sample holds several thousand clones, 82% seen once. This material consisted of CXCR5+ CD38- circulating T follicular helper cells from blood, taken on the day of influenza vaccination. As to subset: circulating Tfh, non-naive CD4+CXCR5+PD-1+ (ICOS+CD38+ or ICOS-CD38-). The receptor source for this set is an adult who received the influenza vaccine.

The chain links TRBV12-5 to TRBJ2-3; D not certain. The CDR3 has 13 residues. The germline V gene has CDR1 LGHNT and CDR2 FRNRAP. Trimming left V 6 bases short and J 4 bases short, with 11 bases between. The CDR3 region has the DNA TGTGCTAGTGGATCTACATATTCAGATACGCAGTATTTT. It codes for CASGSTYSDTQYF.

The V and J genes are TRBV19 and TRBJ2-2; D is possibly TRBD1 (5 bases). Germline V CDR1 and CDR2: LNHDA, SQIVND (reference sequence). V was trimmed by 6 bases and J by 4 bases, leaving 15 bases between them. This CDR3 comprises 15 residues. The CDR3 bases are TGTGCCAGTAGGGCCAGGGAAGTGGGCACCGGGGAGCTGTTTTTT. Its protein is CASRAREVGTGELFF.

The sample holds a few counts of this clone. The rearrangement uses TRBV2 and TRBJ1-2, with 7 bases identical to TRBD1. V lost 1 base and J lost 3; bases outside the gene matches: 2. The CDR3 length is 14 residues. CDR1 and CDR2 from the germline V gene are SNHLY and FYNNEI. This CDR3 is CASSEGGQYYGYTF. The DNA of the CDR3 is TGTGCCAGCAGTGAAGGGGGACAGTACTATGGCTACACCTTC.

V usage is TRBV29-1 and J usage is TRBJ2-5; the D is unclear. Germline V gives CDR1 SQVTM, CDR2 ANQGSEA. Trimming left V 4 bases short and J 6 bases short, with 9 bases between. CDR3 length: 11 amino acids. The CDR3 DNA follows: TGCAGCGTTGGGAGTTCCCAGACCCAGTACTTC. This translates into CSVGSSQTQYF.

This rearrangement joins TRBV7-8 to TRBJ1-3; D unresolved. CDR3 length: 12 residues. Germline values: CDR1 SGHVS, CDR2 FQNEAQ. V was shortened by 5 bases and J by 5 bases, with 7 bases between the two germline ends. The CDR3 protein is CASSEDRNTIYF. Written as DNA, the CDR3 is TGTGCCAGCAGCGAAGACAGAAACACCATATATTTT.

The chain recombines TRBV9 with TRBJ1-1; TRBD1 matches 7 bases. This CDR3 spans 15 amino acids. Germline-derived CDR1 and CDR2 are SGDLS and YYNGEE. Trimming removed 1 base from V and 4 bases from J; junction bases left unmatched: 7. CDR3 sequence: CASSVQTGIGTEAFF. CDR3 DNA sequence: TGTGCCAGCAGCGTACAGACAGGGATCGGCACTGAAGCTTTCTTT. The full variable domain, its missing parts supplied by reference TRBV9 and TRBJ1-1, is DSGVTQTPKHLITATGQRVTLRCSPRSGDLSVYWYQQSLDQGLQFLIQYYNGEERAKGNILERFSAQQFPDLHSELNLSSLELGDSALYFCASSVQTGIGTEAFFGQGTRLTVV.

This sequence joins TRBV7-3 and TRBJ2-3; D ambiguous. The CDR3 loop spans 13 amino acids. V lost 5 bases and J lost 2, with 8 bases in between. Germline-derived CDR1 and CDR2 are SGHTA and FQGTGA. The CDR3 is CASSLSITDTQYF. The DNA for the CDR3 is TGTGCCAGCAGCCTTAGCATCACAGATACGCAGTATTTT. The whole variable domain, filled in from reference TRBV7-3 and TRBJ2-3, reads GAGVSQTPSNKVTEKGKYVELRCDPISGHTALYWYRQSLGQGPEFLIYFQGTGAADDSGLPNDRFFAVRPEGSVSTLKIQRTERGDSAVYLCASSLSITDTQYFGPGTRLTVL.

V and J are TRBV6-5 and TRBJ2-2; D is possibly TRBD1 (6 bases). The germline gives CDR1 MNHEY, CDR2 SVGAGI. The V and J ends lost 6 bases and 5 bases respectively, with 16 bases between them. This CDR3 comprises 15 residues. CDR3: CASSRTGTLTGELFF. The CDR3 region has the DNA TGTGCCAGCAGCCGCACCGGGACACTTACCGGGGAGCTGTTTTTT.

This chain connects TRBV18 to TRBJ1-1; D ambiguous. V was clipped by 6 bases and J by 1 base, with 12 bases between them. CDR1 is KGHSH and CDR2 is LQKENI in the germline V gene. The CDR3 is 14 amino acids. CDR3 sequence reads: CASSPGRRNTEAFF. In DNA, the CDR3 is TGTGCCAGCTCCCCCGGACGGAGGAACACTGAAGCTTTCTTT.

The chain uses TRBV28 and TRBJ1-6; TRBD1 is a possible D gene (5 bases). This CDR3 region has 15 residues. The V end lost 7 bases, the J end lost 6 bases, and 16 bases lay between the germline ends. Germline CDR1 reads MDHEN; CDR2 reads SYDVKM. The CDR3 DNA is TGTGCCAGCAACCCGCAGGGCAGGGTTAATTCACCCCTCCACTTT. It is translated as CASNPQGRVNSPLHF.

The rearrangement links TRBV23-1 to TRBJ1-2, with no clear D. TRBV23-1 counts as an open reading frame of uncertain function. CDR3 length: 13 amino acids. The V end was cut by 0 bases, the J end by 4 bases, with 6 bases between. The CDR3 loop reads CASSQSAVYGYTF. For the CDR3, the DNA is TGCGCCAGCAGTCAATCTGCAGTCTATGGCTACACCTTC.

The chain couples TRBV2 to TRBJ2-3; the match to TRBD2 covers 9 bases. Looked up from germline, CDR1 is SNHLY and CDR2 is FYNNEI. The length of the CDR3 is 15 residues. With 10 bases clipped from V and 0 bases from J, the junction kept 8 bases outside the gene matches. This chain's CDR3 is CATEERGASTDTQYF. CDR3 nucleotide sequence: TGTGCCACCGAGGAGCGGGGGGCTAGCACAGATACGCAGTATTTT.

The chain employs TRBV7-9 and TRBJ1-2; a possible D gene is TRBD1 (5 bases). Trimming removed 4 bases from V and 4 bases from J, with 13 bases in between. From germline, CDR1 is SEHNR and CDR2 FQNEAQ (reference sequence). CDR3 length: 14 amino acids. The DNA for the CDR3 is TGTGCCAGCAGCTCGAACGGGGGAAGCTATGGCTACACCTTC. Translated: CASSSNGGSYGYTF.

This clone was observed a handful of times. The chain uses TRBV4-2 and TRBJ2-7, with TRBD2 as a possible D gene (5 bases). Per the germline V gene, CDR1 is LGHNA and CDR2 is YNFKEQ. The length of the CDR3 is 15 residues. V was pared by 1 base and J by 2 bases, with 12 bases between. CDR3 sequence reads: CASSQGRGIAYEQYF. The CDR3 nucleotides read TGTGCCAGCAGCCAAGGGAGAGGGATCGCCTACGAGCAGTACTTC.

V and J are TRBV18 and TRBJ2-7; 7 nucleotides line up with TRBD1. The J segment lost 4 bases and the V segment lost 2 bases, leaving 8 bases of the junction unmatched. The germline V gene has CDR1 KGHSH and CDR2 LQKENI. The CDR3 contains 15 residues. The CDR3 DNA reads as TGTGCCAGCTCACCATACAGGGACAGTTTATACGAGCAGTACTTC. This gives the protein CASSPYRDSLYEQYF. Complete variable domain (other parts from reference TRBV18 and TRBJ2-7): NAGVMQNPRHLVRRRGQEARLRCSPMKGHSHVYWYRQLPEEGLKFMVYLQKENIIDESGMPKERFSAEFPKEGPSILRIQQVVRGDSAAYFCASSPYRDSLYEQYFGPGTRLTVT.

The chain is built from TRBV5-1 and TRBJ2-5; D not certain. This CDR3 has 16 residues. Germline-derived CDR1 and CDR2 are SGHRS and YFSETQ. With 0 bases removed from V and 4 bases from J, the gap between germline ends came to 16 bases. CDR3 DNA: TGCGCCAGCAGCTTGGGACCCGAGACAACGGGAGAGACCCAGTACTTC. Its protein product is CASSLGPETTGETQYF. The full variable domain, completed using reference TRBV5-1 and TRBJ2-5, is KAGVTQTPRYLIKTRGQQVTLSCSPISGHRSVSWYQQTPGQGLQFLFEYFSETQRNKGNFPGRFSGRQFSNSRSEMNVSTLELGDSALYLCASSLGPETTGETQYFGPGTRLLVL.

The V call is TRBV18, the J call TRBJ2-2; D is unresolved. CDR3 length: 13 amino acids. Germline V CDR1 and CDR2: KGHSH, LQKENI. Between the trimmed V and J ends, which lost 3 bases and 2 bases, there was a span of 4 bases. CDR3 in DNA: TGTGCCAGCTCACCGCTTAACACCGGGGAGCTGTTTTTT. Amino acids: CASSPLNTGELFF.

CDR3 loop: CASSMRGSGDQPQHF. DNA of the CDR3: TGTGCCAGTAGTATGCGGGGATCCGGGGATCAGCCCCAGCATTTT. This chain joins TRBV19 and TRBJ1-5; D not resolved. V lost 3 bases, J lost 5 bases, and 14 bases lay in between. Germline V CDR1 and CDR2: LNHDA, SQIVND (reference sequence). This CDR3 has 15 amino acids.

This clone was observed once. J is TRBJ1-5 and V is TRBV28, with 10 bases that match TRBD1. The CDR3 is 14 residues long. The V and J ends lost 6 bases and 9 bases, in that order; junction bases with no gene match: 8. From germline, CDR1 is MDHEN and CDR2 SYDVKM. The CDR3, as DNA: TGTGCCAGCAGCCCGGGACAGGGGAATTTGCCCCAGCATTTT. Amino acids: CASSPGQGNLPQHF. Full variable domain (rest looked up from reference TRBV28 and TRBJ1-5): DVKVTQSSRYLVKRTGEKVFLECVQDMDHENMFWYRQDPGLGLRLIYFSYDVKMKEKGDIPEGYSVSREKKERFSLILESASTNQTSMYLCASSPGQGNLPQHFGDGTRLSIL.

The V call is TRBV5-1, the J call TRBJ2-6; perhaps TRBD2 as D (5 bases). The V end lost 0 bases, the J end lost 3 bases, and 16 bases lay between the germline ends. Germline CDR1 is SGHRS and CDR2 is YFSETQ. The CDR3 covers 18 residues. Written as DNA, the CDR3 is TGCGCCAGCAGCTTGGGAGGGCCGGCGGTACGTGGGGCCAACGTCCTGACTTTC. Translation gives CASSLGGPAVRGANVLTF. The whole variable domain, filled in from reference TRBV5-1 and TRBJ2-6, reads KAGVTQTPRYLIKTRGQQVTLSCSPISGHRSVSWYQQTPGQGLQFLFEYFSETQRNKGNFPGRFSGRQFSNSRSEMNVSTLELGDSALYLCASSLGGPAVRGANVLTFGAGSRLTVL.

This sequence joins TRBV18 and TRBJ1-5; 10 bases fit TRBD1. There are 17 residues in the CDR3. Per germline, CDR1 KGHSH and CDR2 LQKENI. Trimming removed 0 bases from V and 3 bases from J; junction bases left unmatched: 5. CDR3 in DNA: TGTGCCAGCTCACCACCCTCGGACAGGGGGTTCAATCAGCCCCAGCATTTT. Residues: CASSPPSDRGFNQPQHF.

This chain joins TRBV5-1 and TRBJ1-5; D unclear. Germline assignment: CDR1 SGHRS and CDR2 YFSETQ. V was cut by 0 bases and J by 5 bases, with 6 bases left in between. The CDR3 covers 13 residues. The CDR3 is CASSLGPDQPQHF. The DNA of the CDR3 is TGCGCCAGCAGCTTGGGGCCAGATCAGCCCCAGCATTTT.

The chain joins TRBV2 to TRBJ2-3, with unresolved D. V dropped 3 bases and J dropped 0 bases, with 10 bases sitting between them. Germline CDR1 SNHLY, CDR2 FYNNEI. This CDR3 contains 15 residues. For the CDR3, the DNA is TGTGCCAGCAGTGATCTTAAGATTAGCACAGATACGCAGTATTTT. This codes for CASSDLKISTDTQYF.

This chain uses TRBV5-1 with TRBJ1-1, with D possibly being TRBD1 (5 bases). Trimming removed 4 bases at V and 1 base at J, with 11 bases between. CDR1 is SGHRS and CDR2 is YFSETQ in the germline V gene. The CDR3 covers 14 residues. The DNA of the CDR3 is TGCGCCAGCAGCCTGGGGGACGGGAACACTGAAGCTTTCTTT. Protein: CASSLGDGNTEAFF. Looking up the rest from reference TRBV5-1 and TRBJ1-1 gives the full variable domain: KAGVTQTPRYLIKTRGQQVTLSCSPISGHRSVSWYQQTPGQGLQFLFEYFSETQRNKGNFPGRFSGRQFSNSRSEMNVSTLELGDSALYLCASSLGDGNTEAFFGQGTRLTVV.

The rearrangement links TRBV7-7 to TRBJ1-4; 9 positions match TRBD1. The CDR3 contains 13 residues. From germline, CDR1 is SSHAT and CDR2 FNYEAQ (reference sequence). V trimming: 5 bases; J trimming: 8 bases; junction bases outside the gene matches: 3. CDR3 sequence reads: CASSGGTGEKLFF. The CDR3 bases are TGTGCCAGCAGCGGAGGGACAGGGGAAAAACTGTTTTTT.